The source of this T cell receptor beta chain is a study of early T cells in non-severe SARS-CoV-2 infection. This CDR3 region has 15 residues. In germline, CDR1 is SGHTA, CDR2 FQGTGA. Losses at the gene ends were 1 base for V and 4 bases for J; bases not matched to a gene: 5. This clonotype was counted only a few times. In the library, individual cDNA molecules carried attached unique molecular identifiers. TCRdb ran MiXCR on the 5' RACE reads and lists one entry per CDR3 protein. Of 35,000 to 45,000 distinct CDR3 sequences listed, around 6.3% were seen once; the top ten hold about 8%. Material: whole blood, obtained at baseline. The chain is built from TRBV7-3 and TRBJ2-5; TRBD2 matches at 8 bases. The TCR comes from an adult who was a healthcare worker with PCR-confirmed SARS-CoV-2 infection or an uninfected control (not recorded which). DNA for the CDR3: TGTGCCAGCAGCTTAAACGGGGGGGCCGGAGAGACCCAGTACTTC. This codes for CASSLNGGAGETQYF.